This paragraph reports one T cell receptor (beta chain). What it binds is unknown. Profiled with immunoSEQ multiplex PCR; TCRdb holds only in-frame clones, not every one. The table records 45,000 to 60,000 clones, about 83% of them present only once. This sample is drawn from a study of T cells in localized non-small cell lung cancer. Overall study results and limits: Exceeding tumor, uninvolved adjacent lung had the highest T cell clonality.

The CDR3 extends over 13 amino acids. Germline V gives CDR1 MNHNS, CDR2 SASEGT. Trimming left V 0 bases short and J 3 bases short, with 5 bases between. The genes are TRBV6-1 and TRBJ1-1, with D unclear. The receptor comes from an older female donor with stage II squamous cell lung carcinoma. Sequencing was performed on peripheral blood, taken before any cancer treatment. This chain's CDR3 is CASSEAFDTEAFF. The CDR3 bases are TGTGCCAGCAGTGAAGCTTTCGACACTGAAGCTTTCTTT.